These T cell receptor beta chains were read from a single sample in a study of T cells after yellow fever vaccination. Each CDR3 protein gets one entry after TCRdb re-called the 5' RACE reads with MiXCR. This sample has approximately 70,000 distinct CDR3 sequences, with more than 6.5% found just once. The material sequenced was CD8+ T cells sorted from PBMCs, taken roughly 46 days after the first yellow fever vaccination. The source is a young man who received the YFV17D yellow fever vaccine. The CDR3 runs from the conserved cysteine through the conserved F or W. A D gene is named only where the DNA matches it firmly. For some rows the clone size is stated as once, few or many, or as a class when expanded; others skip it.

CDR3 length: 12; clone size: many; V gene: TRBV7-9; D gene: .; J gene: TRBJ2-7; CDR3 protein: CASSPERGEQYF; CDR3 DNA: TGTGCCAGCAGCCCGGAAAGGGGTGAGCAGTACTTC
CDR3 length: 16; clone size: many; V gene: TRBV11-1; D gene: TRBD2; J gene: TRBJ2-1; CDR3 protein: CASSSRGGSSYNEQFF; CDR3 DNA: TGTGCCAGCAGCTCCCGGGGGGGGAGCTCCTACAATGAGCAGTTCTTC
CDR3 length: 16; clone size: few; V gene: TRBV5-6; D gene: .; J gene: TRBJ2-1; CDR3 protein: CASSLLSQEVYLEQFF; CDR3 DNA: TGTGCCAGCAGCTTGTTGTCTCAGGAGGTTTATTTGGAGCAGTTCTTC
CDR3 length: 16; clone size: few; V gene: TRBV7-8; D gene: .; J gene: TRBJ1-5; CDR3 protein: CASSPSLQYNNQPQHF; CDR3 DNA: TGTGCCAGCAGCCCCAGCTTACAGTACAACAATCAGCCCCAGCATTTT
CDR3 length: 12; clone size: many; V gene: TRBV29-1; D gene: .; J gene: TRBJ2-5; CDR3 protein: CSVPGREETQYF; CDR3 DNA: TGCAGCGTTCCGGGACGGGAAGAGACCCAGTACTTC
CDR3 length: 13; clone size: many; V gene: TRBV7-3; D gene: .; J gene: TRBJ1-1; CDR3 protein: CASSLNVYTEAFF; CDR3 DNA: TGTGCCAGCAGCTTAAACGTGTACACTGAAGCTTTCTTT
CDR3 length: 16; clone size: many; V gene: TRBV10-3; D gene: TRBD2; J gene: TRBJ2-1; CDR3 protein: CAITALAGESYNEQFF; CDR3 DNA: TGTGCCATCACCGCCCTAGCGGGAGAGTCCTACAATGAGCAGTTCTTC
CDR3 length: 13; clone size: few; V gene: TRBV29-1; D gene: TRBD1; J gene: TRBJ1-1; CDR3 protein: CSVGTGLGTEAFF; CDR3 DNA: TGCAGCGTTGGGACAGGGCTGGGCACTGAAGCTTTCTTT
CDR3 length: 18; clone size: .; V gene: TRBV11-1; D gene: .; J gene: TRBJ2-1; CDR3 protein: CASSLAFGQGPQFNEQFF; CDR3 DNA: TGTGCCAGCAGCTTAGCTTTCGGGCAGGGGCCGCAGTTCAATGAGCAGTTCTTC
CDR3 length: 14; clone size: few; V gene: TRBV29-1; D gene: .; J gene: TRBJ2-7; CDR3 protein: CSVEKETGFYEQYF; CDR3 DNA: TGCAGCGTTGAAAAGGAAACAGGGTTTTACGAGCAGTACTTC
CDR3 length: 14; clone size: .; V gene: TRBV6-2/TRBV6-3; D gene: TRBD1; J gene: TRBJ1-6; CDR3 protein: CASSYGQGVSPLHF; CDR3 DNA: TGTGCCAGCAGTTACGGACAGGGTGTCTCACCCCTCCACTTT
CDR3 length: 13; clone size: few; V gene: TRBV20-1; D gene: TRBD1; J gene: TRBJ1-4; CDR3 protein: CSAQGQGYEKLFF; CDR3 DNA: TGCAGTGCCCAGGGACAGGGGTATGAAAAACTGTTTTTT
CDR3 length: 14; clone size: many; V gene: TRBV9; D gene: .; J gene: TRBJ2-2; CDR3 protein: CASSPLGEAGELFF; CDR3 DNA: TGTGCCAGCAGCCCCCTGGGAGAAGCCGGGGAGCTGTTTTTT
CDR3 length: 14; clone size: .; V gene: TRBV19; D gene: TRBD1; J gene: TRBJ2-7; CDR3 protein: CASSRTGGWDEQYF; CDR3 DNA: TGTGCCAGTAGTAGGACAGGGGGCTGGGACGAGCAGTACTTC
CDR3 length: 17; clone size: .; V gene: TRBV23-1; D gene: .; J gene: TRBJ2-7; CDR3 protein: CASSQWRTGRYSYEQYF; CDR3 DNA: TGCGCCAGCAGTCAATGGAGGACGGGCCGGTACTCCTACGAGCAGTACTTC